What follows are 3 T cell receptor beta chains derived from one specimen sequenced in a study of identical twins. TCRdb called the 5' RACE reads again in MiXCR, with one record for every CDR3 protein. The table records around 1.7 million distinct CDR3 sequences, around 29% of them present only once. The sequenced sample was cord blood. The receptors were sampled from a newborn girl in good health.

This clonotype was counted a single time. The chain couples TRBV28 to TRBJ2-7, with a tentative D call TRBD2 (6 bases). Germline CDR1 MDHEN, CDR2 SYDVKM. The CDR3 extends over 13 amino acids. Trimming left V 10 bases short and J 3 bases short, with 16 bases between. This CDR3 is CATAEGPSYEQYF. The CDR3 DNA reads as TGTGCCACCGCGGAGGGCCCTAGCTACGAGCAGTACTTC.

This clonotype was observed at least ten times. V gene TRBV24-1 combines with J gene TRBJ1-2; D is uncertain. The V gene's germline CDR1 is KGHDR and CDR2 SFDVKD. V was cut by 9 bases and J by 5 bases, with 9 bases left in between. This CDR3 has 11 amino acids. The CDR3 bases are TGTGCCACCTCGGAAGGGTATGGCTACACCTTC. Protein: CATSEGYGYTF.

This clonotype was detected a few times. This chain links TRBV6-6 with TRBJ2-7; 8 bases are shared with TRBD2. The germline gives CDR1 MNHNY, CDR2 SVGAGI (reference sequence). The CDR3 loop spans 14 amino acids. The V and J ends lost 5 bases and 2 bases, in that order; junction bases with no gene match: 5. CDR3 coding DNA: TGTGCCAGCAGTCGGGGGGGGATCGCCTACGAGCAGTACTTC. Its translation is CASSRGGIAYEQYF.